This T cell receptor (beta chain) derives from a study of STAT5B mutations in CD4+ large granular lymphocyte leukemia. Study information: Among healthy donors, a particular HLA allele went with more CDR3 'QG' motifs.

In regard to this clone: What it recognizes is unknown.

Only in-frame clones appear in the TCRdb table, and some are missing; sequencing was by immunoSEQ multiplex PCR. The sample contains more than 30,000 clones, roughly 77% of which appear only once. Whole-study findings and limits: Patient CD4-sorted repertoires stayed more clonal than healthy ones after leukemic-clone removal. Main leukemic clonotypes were patient-specific, but about 25% appeared at low frequency elsewhere. Top patient clones used TRBV06 genes more often: 8/27 versus 2/35 in controls.

V shed 4 bases and J shed 7 bases, with 10 bases lying between them. CDR3 size: 12 residues. Germline V gives CDR1 SQVTM, CDR2 ANQGSEA. This clonotype was sampled from a human donor in good health. The sequenced material came from CD4+ T cells from blood buffy coats. The chain couples TRBV29-1 to TRBJ1-4, with D perhaps TRBD1 (6 bases). Written as DNA, the CDR3 is TGCAGCGTTGTAGGGGGGGGTGAAAAACTGTTTTTT. This translates into CSVVGGGEKLFF.